This record concerns one T cell receptor beta chain sequence. Its antigen is undetermined. The record originates from a study of T cell repertoires in cytomegalovirus infection. Study background: In public TCR beta signatures, there were indications of both CMV infection and matching HLA type. Study results and limitations: Ex vivo, HLA-C-restricted CMV-specific TCR beta clonotypes prevailed over the rest of the response.

TCRdb reanalysed the reads using MiXCR and keeps one entry per CDR3 protein. Here the sample spans some 700,000 distinct CDR3 sequences, 35% to 40% being singletons. The sequenced sample consisted of PBMCs. This receptor was taken from a human donor in good health (CMV status not recorded). Some clones in this sample may be carry-over from other donors' samples.

In DNA, the CDR3 is TGTGCCAGCAGTGGGGCGCCAGGACATGGCTACACCTTC. Translation: CASSGAPGHGYTF. The chain combines TRBV2 with TRBJ1-2; D is uncertain. V was clipped by 4 bases and J by 6 bases, with 12 bases between them. The CDR3 length is 13 residues. Germline V gene data show CDR1 as SNHLY and CDR2 as FYNNEI.